This TCR beta chain originates from a study of blood T cells in healthy people across ages. Donors ranged from roughly 6 to 100 years old and were healthy Caucasians in Russia. It was approximately 10 milliliters of peripheral blood that were drawn from each donor. The CDR3 consists of 16 residues. Germline V gives CDR1 SGHTA, CDR2 FQGNSA. The V segment lost 5 bases and the J segment 1 base; nucleotides outside the gene matches: 7. Study-wide points: Long-lived donors carried more naive CD4+ cells and greater diversity than aged donors.

A second roughly 6 to 12 cycle PCR used barcoded and J-beta primers. TCRdb used MiXCR to reprocess the 5' RACE reads, holding one entry per CDR3 protein. There are approximately 2,000,000 distinct CDR3 sequences in the sample; around 40% occur only once, and about 21% lies in the top ten. A remark on this clonotype: Its antigen is unidentified.

Sequenced sample: blood. The sequence was obtained from a human donor in good health. The J gene is TRBJ2-3, the V gene TRBV7-2, with 9 bases identical to TRBD1. The CDR3 is CASSTPDRGGTDTQYF. The CDR3 DNA is TGTGCCAGCAGCACCCCGGACAGGGGTGGCACAGATACGCAGTATTTT.